Sequencing of this TCR beta chain was carried out in a study of cytomegalovirus exposure and HLA in healthy donors. The study's findings and limits: The study flagged 150 to 200 TCR beta chains as cytomegalovirus-associated. Many donors carried some public TCRs, although rarity characterized most TCR sequences. Subsequent analysis of the roughly 120 validation repertoires found a tendency for first-cohort TCR clusters to co-occur.

The method was immunoSEQ multiplex PCR; TCRdb's version includes in-frame clones alone and lacks a portion of them. The table lists 150,000 to 200,000 clones, roughly 89% of them singletons. Trimming took 0 bases from V and 4 from J; bases not matched to a gene: 3. The CDR3 runs to 14 residues. CDR1 is KGHSH and CDR2 is LQKENI in the germline V gene. The donors were members of the validation cohort comprising about 130 subjects, separate from the roughly 690-subject first cohort. This clone was counted between two and nine times. Its antigen is not known. The chain is built from TRBV18 and TRBJ2-7, with 7 bases fitting TRBD2. This clonotype was obtained from a man between 18 and 35 years old in good health and CMV-seropositive. The material sequenced was PBMCs. CDR3 loop: CASSPPGLKYEQYF. CDR3 in DNA: TGTGCCAGCTCACCACCGGGACTAAAATACGAGCAGTACTTC. The whole variable domain, filled in from reference TRBV18 and TRBJ2-7, reads NAGVMQNPRHLVRRRGQEARLRCSPMKGHSHVYWYRQLPEEGLKFMVYLQKENIIDESGMPKERFSAEFPKEGPSILRIQQVVRGDSAAYFCASSPPGLKYEQYFGPGTRLTVT.